This TCR beta chain emerged from a study of blood T cell repertoires in COVID-19. Whole-study context: Samples of COVID-19 (acute and convalescent) were obtained from the United States, Italy and Spain. From T cells, B-cell-depleted T cells, or PBMCs came the material, which was cDNA or gDNA.

Original processing notes: Reference gene primer amplification gave estimated nucleated cell counts. TCRdb's copy holds only in-frame clones and misses some; the assay was immunoSEQ multiplex PCR. V, J and clone size reflect that table, while D and trimming were determined from the DNA. The data show roughly 39,000 clones, with roughly nine tenths seen just once and approximately 10% held by the top ten. The receptor was isolated from a man aged 30 to 45 with active or convalescent COVID-19. Sample: peripheral blood.

DNA for the CDR3: TGTGCCAGCAGCTTGGGTAGCGGGGGGTCACGTGCGGAGCAGTTCTTC. This codes for CASSLGSGGSRAEQFF. This rearrangement joins TRBV5-8 to TRBJ2-1, with 10 bases that match TRBD2. Trimming at V came to 0 bases and at J to 10 bases, leaving 10 bases not matched to a gene. The CDR3 is made up of 16 amino acids. The V gene's germline CDR1 is SGHTS and CDR2 YDEGEE. Full variable domain (outside the CDR3, taken from reference TRBV5-8 and TRBJ2-1): EAGVTQSPTHLIKTRGQQATLRCSPISGHTSVYWYQQALGLGLQFLLWYDEGEERNRGNFPPRFSGRQFPNYSSELNVNALELEDSALYLCASSLGSGGSRAEQFFGPGTRLTVL.